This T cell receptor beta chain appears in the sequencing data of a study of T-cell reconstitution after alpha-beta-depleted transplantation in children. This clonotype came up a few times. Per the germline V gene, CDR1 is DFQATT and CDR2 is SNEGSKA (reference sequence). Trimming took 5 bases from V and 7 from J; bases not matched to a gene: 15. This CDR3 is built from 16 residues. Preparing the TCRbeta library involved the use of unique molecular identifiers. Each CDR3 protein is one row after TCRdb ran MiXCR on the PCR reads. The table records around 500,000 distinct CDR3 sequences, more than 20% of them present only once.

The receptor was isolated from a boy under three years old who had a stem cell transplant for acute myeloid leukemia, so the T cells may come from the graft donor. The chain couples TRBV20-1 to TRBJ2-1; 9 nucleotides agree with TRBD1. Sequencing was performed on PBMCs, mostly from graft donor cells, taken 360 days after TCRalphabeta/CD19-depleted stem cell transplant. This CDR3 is CSAHNHGTGSGNEQFF. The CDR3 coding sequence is TGCAGTGCTCATAACCACGGGACAGGGTCCGGGAATGAGCAGTTCTTC.